These 19 T cell receptor beta chains were sequenced from one sample in a study of T cells after yellow fever vaccination (dated by TCRdb to about 2019). In light of the paper, this sample's treatment or condition label describes: live attenuated yellow fever vaccine strain. Receptor libraries were prepared by 5' RACE. The sequencer was an Illumina NovaSeq 6000. TCRdb trimmed public reads at Q25 via fastp, called clones via MiXCR and kept in-frame beta chains. Records with the same CDR3 protein are collapsed into one entry carrying the most frequent genes and DNA. The sample table shows approximately 260,000 distinct CDR3 sequences, and about 5% are seen once. The top ten hold roughly 3% of the sample. This material consisted of CD4+ T cells sorted from PBMCs, taken on the day of the yellow fever booster vaccination. Every receptor here comes from a man aged 18-30 years who received the YFV17D yellow fever vaccine.

This clonotype showed up many times. This sequence joins TRBV5-1 and TRBJ2-7, with unresolved D. V shed 0 bases and J shed 5 bases, with 9 bases lying between them. This CDR3 is 13 amino acids long. From germline, CDR1 is SGHRS and CDR2 YFSETQ. CDR3 sequence: CASSLGQEDEQYF. CDR3 nucleotides: TGCGCCAGCAGCTTGGGCCAGGAAGACGAGCAGTACTTC.

The chain combines TRBV5-1 with TRBJ2-3; D gene unclear. V lost 2 bases and J lost 2, with 9 bases in between. Per the germline V gene, CDR1 is SGHRS and CDR2 is YFSETQ. The CDR3 is 14 residues long. This CDR3 is CASSFQDNTDTQYF. The DNA of the CDR3 is TGCGCCAGCAGCTTCCAGGATAACACAGATACGCAGTATTTT.

This clonotype was recorded a few times. The chain recombines TRBV6-5 with TRBJ2-1; 7 bases align to TRBD1. V lost 4 bases and J lost 7; bases outside the gene matches: 10. CDR1 is MNHEY and CDR2 is SVGAGI in the germline V gene. CDR3 size: 15 residues. The chain's CDR3 is CASSSPRGPRNEQFF. The CDR3 coding sequence is TGTGCCAGCAGTTCGCCTAGGGGGCCTCGAAATGAGCAGTTCTTC.

This clonotype appeared a few times. The rearrangement links TRBV6-5 to TRBJ2-2; perhaps TRBD1 as D (6 bases). Germline V gene lookup returns CDR1 MNHEY and CDR2 SVGAGI. With 5 bases removed from V and 3 bases from J, the gap between germline ends came to 10 bases. This CDR3 contains 14 residues. CDR3 nucleotides: TGTGCCAGCAGTCAGACAGGATACACCGGGGAGCTGTTTTTT. Translated: CASSQTGYTGELFF.

This clonotype has more than one count but fewer than ten. The CDR3 sequence is CASSWSLGGYTF. The DNA of the CDR3 is TGTGCCAGCAGCTGGAGCTTGGGGGGCTACACCTTC. The chain couples TRBV5-6 to TRBJ1-2, with D unclear. Trimming stripped 3 bases from V and 8 bases from J, with 11 bases between. In germline, CDR1 is SGHDT, CDR2 YYEEEE. The CDR3 is made up of 12 amino acids.

This clonotype has just a few counts. This chain connects TRBV10-3 to TRBJ1-2, with 10 bases lining up with TRBD1. Germline V gene data show CDR1 as ENHRY and CDR2 as SYGVKD. V dropped 4 bases and J dropped 0; count of bases not matched to a gene: 5. This CDR3 comprises 16 residues. The CDR3 loop reads CAISGDRGGPNYGYTF. As DNA, the CDR3 is TGTGCCATCAGTGGGGACAGGGGTGGGCCTAACTATGGCTACACCTTC.

This chain joins TRBV20-1 and TRBJ1-1; the D is unclear. V was pared by 7 bases and J by 4 bases, with 10 bases between. The CDR3 sequence is 11 residues long. Germline CDR1 DFQATT, CDR2 SNEGSKA (reference sequence). Here the CDR3 DNA reads TGCAGTGGGTTCCGGGGCACTGAAGCTTTCTTT. Amino acids: CSGFRGTEAFF.

This clonotype occurred a few times. The chain employs TRBV12-3 or TRBV12-4 and TRBJ1-1, with a weak D call TRBD1 (5 bases). The CDR3 runs to 15 residues. V gave up 6 bases and J gave up 3 bases, with 17 bases separating them. CDR3 in DNA: TGTGCCAGCAGCTACCTGGCTTGGGGGGACACTGAAGCTTTCTTT. Amino acid sequence: CASSYLAWGDTEAFF.

This clonotype has ten or more counts. The genes are TRBV11-1 and TRBJ2-5; 7 bases match TRBD1. The CDR3 totals 13 residues. The trim removed 5 bases at V and 3 bases at J, leaving 3 bases unmatched. Germline V lookup: CDR1 SGHAT, CDR2 FQDESV (reference sequence). The CDR3 DNA reads TGTGCCAGCAGCCATGGGACAGAAGAGACCCAGTACTTC. Its translation is CASSHGTEETQYF.

V gene TRBV21-1 combines with J gene TRBJ1-2. TRBV21-1 is a known pseudogene. The CDR3 length is 13 residues. The CDR3 DNA reads TGTGCCAGCAGCAAGAGGGACCTTTTCTTCTACACCTTC. Its protein is CASSKRDLFFYTF.

The chain has TRBV19 and TRBJ1-5; no clear D. Trimming took off 7 bases at V and 0 bases at J, with 22 bases between the two ends. The germline gives CDR1 LNHDA, CDR2 SQIVND (reference sequence). This CDR3 has 18 residues. The CDR3 here is CASTTSPTGIYSNQPQHF. The CDR3, as DNA: TGTGCCAGTACCACCTCCCCGACGGGGATTTATAGCAATCAGCCCCAGCATTTT.

This clonotype was seen only a few times. The chain carries TRBV7-8 and TRBJ1-2, with TRBD1 matching 8 bases. Germline-derived CDR1 and CDR2 are SGHVS and FQNEAQ. There are 14 residues in the CDR3. V trimming: 5 bases; J trimming: 3 bases; junction bases outside the gene matches: 5. CDR3 DNA: TGTGCCAGCAGCCCCCGACAGGGGCACTATGGCTACACCTTC. This sequence encodes CASSPRQGHYGYTF.

This clonotype was counted a few times. The chain couples TRBV19 to TRBJ1-5; D uncertain. The CDR3 length is 14 residues. Germline V CDR1 and CDR2: LNHDA, SQIVND (reference sequence). V gave up 6 bases and J gave up 1 base, with 10 bases separating them. This CDR3 reads CASRSEGSNQPQHF. The DNA of the CDR3 is TGTGCCAGTAGGAGCGAGGGAAGCAATCAGCCCCAGCATTTT.

V usage is TRBV6-4 and J usage is TRBJ2-3; TRBD2 matches at 8 bases. Germline loops: CDR1 MRHNA, CDR2 SNTAGT. CDR3 size: 16 residues. Trimming cost V 5 bases and J 1 base; bases outside gene matches: 8. The CDR3 coding sequence is TGTGCCAGCAGTTACAAAGCGGGGGACCGCACAGATACGCAGTATTTT. Translated, it gives CASSYKAGDRTDTQYF.

This clonotype showed up many times. V gene TRBV28 combines with J gene TRBJ1-2; no firm D call. Germline CDR1 and CDR2: MDHEN and SYDVKM. Trimming took 3 bases from V and 4 from J, leaving 12 bases between them. The CDR3 has 14 residues. The CDR3 protein is CASSLGRRPYGYTF. CDR3 nucleotides: TGTGCCAGCAGTTTGGGCAGGAGACCCTATGGCTACACCTTC.

The V call is TRBV19, the J call TRBJ1-1; weak D call: TRBD1 (6 bases). The V gene lost 7 bases and the J gene lost 2 bases, with 14 bases spanning the gap. This CDR3 region has 14 residues. The germline gives CDR1 LNHDA, CDR2 SQIVND (reference sequence). Here the CDR3 reads CASIKLDRNTEAFF. CDR3 bases: TGTGCCAGTATTAAGTTGGACAGAAACACTGAAGCTTTCTTT.

V usage is TRBV10-3 and J usage is TRBJ2-7; 8 nucleotides line up with TRBD1. The germline V gene has CDR1 ENHRY and CDR2 SYGVKD. The ends lost 4 bases at V and 2 bases at J; junction bases unmatched: 1. The CDR3 is made up of 13 amino acids. CDR3 bases: TGTGCCATCAGTGCGGACAGGGCCTACGAGCAGTACGTC. It codes for CAISADRAYEQYV.

This chain uses TRBV7-9 with TRBJ2-4; D not resolved. This CDR3 comprises 14 residues. Germline CDR1 reads SEHNR; CDR2 reads FQNEAQ (reference sequence). Between the trimmed V and J ends, which lost 0 bases and 4 bases, there was a span of 7 bases. The CDR3 reads CASSLAERKNIQYF. CDR3 coding DNA: TGTGCCAGCAGCTTAGCGGAAAGGAAAAACATTCAGTACTTC.

This clonotype was counted at least ten times. In DNA, the CDR3 is TGCGCCAGCAGCTTTACGACGAACACCGGGGAGCTGTTTTTT. This codes for CASSFTTNTGELFF. V is TRBV5-1 and J is TRBJ2-2; D gene uncertain. This CDR3 comprises 14 residues. The V gene lost 2 bases and the J gene lost 0 bases, with 5 bases spanning the gap. Germline values: CDR1 SGHRS, CDR2 YFSETQ. Based on the CDR3 plus reference TRBV5-1 and TRBJ2-2, the full variable domain is KAGVTQTPRYLIKTRGQQVTLSCSPISGHRSVSWYQQTPGQGLQFLFEYFSETQRNKGNFPGRFSGRQFSNSRSEMNVSTLELGDSALYLCASSFTTNTGELFFGEGSRLTVL.